The text below deals with one TCR delta chain. This DNA's translation and the protein TCRdb lists, from a much larger clone, do not match at residue 6, likely due to a read error; the protein shown is translated from the DNA. TCRdb re-identified clones in the multiplex PCR reads via CATT. The repertoire holds some 2,200 delta-chain clones, around 1.5% seen once, with 45% to 55% in the top ten. The entry originates in a study of gamma delta lymphoproliferative disorders and STAT genes. PBMCs from patients and controls supplied the genomic DNA for sequencing. Healthy adult blood donors, age- and sex-matched, served as controls. Sequenced sample: blood. The TCR sequence derives from a human donor in good health.

The CDR3 sequence is CACDTAQGRLGSYTDKLIF. As DNA, the CDR3 is TGTGCCTGTGACACCGCTCAAGGCCGACTGGGCTCTTACACCGATAAACTCATCTTT. This chain connects TRDV2 to TRDJ1, with D possibly matching TRDD3 (6 bases). In germline, CDR1 is GEAIGNYY, CDR2 EKD. The CDR3 runs to 19 residues. V was cut by 0 bases and J by 0 bases, with 22 bases left in between.